This T cell receptor beta chain is drawn from a study of T cell clones after liver transplantation. TCRdb's table, derived via immunoSEQ multiplex PCR, lists solely in-frame clones and lacks some. The sample consists of approximately 26,000 clones, approximately 71% of them appearing once. This clone was observed a few times. Its antigen is unidentified. Study-wide results and limits: Graft donor-reactive T cells may have migrated into the graft rather than being deleted.

V shed 5 bases and J 1 base; nucleotides not matched to a gene: 7. The germline V gene encodes CDR1 MNHNS and CDR2 SASEGT. CDR3 size: 15 residues. The sequence was collected from a human donor who received a liver transplant. Here the sequenced sample was CD4+ T cells from blood, taken before liver transplant. The chain is built from TRBV6-1 and TRBJ1-2; 7 positions match TRBD1. CDR3 residues: CASSPDRNHNYGYTF. The CDR3 bases are TGTGCCAGCAGTCCGGACAGGAACCATAACTATGGCTACACCTTC.